This T cell receptor beta chain stems from a study of T cell repertoires in cytomegalovirus infection. The overall study: Signatures in public TCR beta sequences pointed to both CMV infection and matching HLA type. Study-wide points: Carriage of CMV together with the relevant HLA was identifiable through cumulative public TCR beta family frequency. Within the response measured ex vivo, HLA-C-restricted CMV-specific TCR beta clonotypes were dominant.

This clonotype was counted once. Its antigen is still unknown. A single base separates this from a much larger clone, so it may be a read error. CDR3 length: 14 amino acids. From germline, CDR1 is SGHVS and CDR2 FQNEAQ. Via MiXCR, TCRdb re-called the reads, giving one row per CDR3 protein. This sample has 400,000 or so distinct CDR3 sequences; 31% occur once, and the top ten carry approximately 14%. Sequenced input: PBMCs. The rearrangement uses TRBV7-8 and TRBJ1-1; D is ambiguous. The source is a human donor in good health (CMV status not recorded). Some clones in this sample may be carry-over from other donors' samples. Written as DNA, the CDR3 is TGTGCCAGCACCCGATCGGATTTGAACACTGAAGCTTTATTT. This sequence encodes CASTRSDLNTEALF.